The TCR beta chain described here comes from a study of cytomegalovirus exposure and HLA in healthy donors. The overall study: The roughly 110 validation repertoires were reported in a later analysis to have been generated on the same platform as the roughly 670 first-cohort repertoires.

The data were produced by immunoSEQ multiplex PCR, yet TCRdb's version contains in-frame clones alone and is incomplete. The sample contains about 240,000 clones, around 88% of which appear only once. Study results and caveats: A classifier reportedly called cytomegalovirus status with high sensitivity and specificity. Specificity of a few CMV-associated chains for CMV antigens was verified in vitro.

The V and J ends lost 8 bases and 4 bases, in that order; junction bases with no gene match: 5. Germline loops: CDR1 LNHDA, CDR2 SQIVND (reference sequence). This CDR3 is 14 amino acids long. As to this clone: No antigen is known for it.

The receptor was derived from a woman aged 30 to 39 in good health and CMV-seropositive. Sequencing used PBMCs. V usage is TRBV19 and J usage is TRBJ2-7; the match to TRBD2 covers 13 bases. The CDR3 region has the DNA TGTGCCAGTGCCGGGACTAGCGGGGTATACGAGCAGTACTTC. This codes for CASAGTSGVYEQYF.